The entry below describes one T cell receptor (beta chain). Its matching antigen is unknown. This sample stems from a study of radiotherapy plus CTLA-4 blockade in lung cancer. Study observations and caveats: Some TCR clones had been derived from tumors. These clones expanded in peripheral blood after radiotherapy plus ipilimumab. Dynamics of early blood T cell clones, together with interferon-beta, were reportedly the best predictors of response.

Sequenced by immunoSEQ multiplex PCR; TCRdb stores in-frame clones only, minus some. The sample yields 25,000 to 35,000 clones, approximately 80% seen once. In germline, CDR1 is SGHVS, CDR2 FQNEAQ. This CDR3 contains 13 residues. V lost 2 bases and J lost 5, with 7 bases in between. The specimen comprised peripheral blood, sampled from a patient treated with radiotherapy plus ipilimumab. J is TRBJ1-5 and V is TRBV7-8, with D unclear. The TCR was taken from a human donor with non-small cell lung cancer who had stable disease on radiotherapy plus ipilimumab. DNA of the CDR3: TGTGCCAGCAGCTTATTAGGCTATCAGCCCCAGCATTTT. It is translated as CASSLLGYQPQHF.